A selection of T cell receptor beta chains follows, all from one sample in a study of blood T cell repertoires in COVID-19. The method was immunoSEQ multiplex PCR; TCRdb's version includes in-frame clones alone and lacks a portion of them. This sample has approximately 65,000 clones, with around 80% found just once. Sequencing was carried out using PBMCs or T cells enriched from blood (not recorded which). These TCRs come from a woman aged 40 to 50 with acute COVID-19. CDR3s include the opening cysteine and the closing phenylalanine or tryptophan.

v_call,j_call,cdr3_aa
TRBV9,TRBJ1-4,CASSAPGPLEKLFF
TRBV28,TRBJ2-7,CASSLAGQGYEQYF
TRBV3-1/TRBV3-2,TRBJ1-5,CASSQAGGHQPQHF
TRBV7-2,TRBJ1-1,CASSLVGTGLTEAFF
TRBV27,TRBJ2-1,CASSLGASYNEQFF
TRBV2,TRBJ1-5,CASSRPDSHQRQHF
TRBV7-6,TRBJ2-1,CASSRFDRSVFSYNEQFF
TRBV4-1,TRBJ2-3,CASSQDGVDRVRADTQYF
TRBV7-8,TRBJ2-5,CASSLGLGGSQETQYF
TRBV6-5,TRBJ1-3,CASNPGDRDPTIYF
TRBV27,TRBJ2-7,CASSFGSSGTYEQYF
TRBV5-1,TRBJ1-3,CASRDGTGGRNTIYF
TRBV28,TRBJ1-2,CASRGGGDVAVANYGYTF
TRBV7-6,TRBJ2-7,CASSARQGLAYEQYF
TRBV9,TRBJ1-3,CASRPGSGNTIYF
TRBV5-4,TRBJ2-1,CASRQGNSYNEQFF
TRBV5-4,TRBJ1-2,CASSLGSVVHYGYTF
TRBV7-9,TRBJ1-2,CASSLAVGTGFGYTF
TRBV19,TRBJ1-1,CASSIDHRVSAFF
TRBV7-9,TRBJ2-3,CASRLAAGRTQYF
TRBV28,TRBJ2-7,CASSLSAGVPYEQYF
TRBV19,TRBJ2-1,CASTTKLPRLAKYNEQFF
TRBV7-8,TRBJ1-5,CASSEGAGLGYSNQPQHF
TRBV5-1,TRBJ1-1,CASSLWGYTEAFF
TRBV28,TRBJ2-3,CASRDRGTDTQYF
TRBV7-9,TRBJ1-1,CASSLGTGVNTEAFF
TRBV5-6,TRBJ2-3,CASSVPGTGGPTDTQYF
TRBV2,TRBJ2-1,CASRWADRIEQFF
TRBV19,TRBJ1-5,CASSMSGDKEPQHF
TRBV4-1,TRBJ2-3,CASSERQGGTDTQYF
TRBV4-2,TRBJ2-3,CASSQDIAGGPDTQYF
TRBV29-1,TRBJ1-1,CSVIYEASGAFF
TRBV5-1,TRBJ1-6,CASSLGQGIGSPLHF
TRBV7-9,TRBJ2-7,CASSDWGLGDEQYF
TRBV5-8,TRBJ2-4,CASSLGLIQYF
TRBV3-1/TRBV3-2,TRBJ2-2,CASSSQETGELFF
TRBV28,TRBJ2-5,CASSLSATAVETQYF
TRBV5-8,TRBJ2-7,CASSLRGTTYEQYF
TRBV19,TRBJ1-3,CASSKRTGVGNTIYF
TRBV2,TRBJ2-1,CASSAGAGSSYNEQFF
TRBV19,TRBJ2-1,CASIGWAGGSNEQFF
TRBV6-1,TRBJ1-2,CASSEEGQGVYGYTF
TRBV19,TRBJ2-6,CASSIGGRERQASSGANVLTF
TRBV27,TRBJ2-3,CASSLSPTGSIAQYF